This TCR beta chain came from a study of cytomegalovirus exposure and HLA in healthy donors. Study conclusions and caveats: Per a prior analysis, the majority of TCR beta V segments were productive roughly 87% or roughly 30% of the time. Sequencing likely generated an artifact that appeared as a cluster of highly shared sequence variants.

V shed 0 bases and J shed 5 bases, with 10 bases lying between them. Germline assignment: CDR1 GTSNPN and CDR2 SVGIG (reference sequence). This CDR3 is built from 13 residues. With regard to this clone: Its antigen is not identified.

Researchers ran the PCR with 60 Vbeta and 13 Jbeta primers. TCRdb keeps only in-frame clones here, not all; method: immunoSEQ multiplex PCR. Of about 110,000 clones listed, roughly four fifths are singletons. The origin of this receptor is a man aged 55 to 70 in good health and CMV-seronegative. Sample: PBMCs. J is TRBJ1-1 and V is TRBV30; D remains unclear. The DNA for the CDR3 is TGTGCCTGGAGTGTCAGGATGTTGACTGAAGCTTTCTTT. It translates to CAWSVRMLTEAFF.